These 14 T cell receptor beta chains share one sample of origin, sequenced in a study of shared clonotypes between healthy human individuals. Measured with immunoSEQ multiplex PCR; TCRdb has only the in-frame clones, and not every one. Of around 1,900,000 clones listed, about 93% are singletons. Positive CCR7 selection of CD45RO-negative cells yielded the naive CD8 cells, and terminally differentiated effector memory CD45RA+ cells were excluded. Sequenced sample: naive CD8+ T cells from PBMCs. These TCRs come from a man younger than 35 in good health. Some clones in this sample may be carry-over from other donors' samples.

V usage is TRBV6-1 and J usage is TRBJ2-7; TRBD1 matches at 8 bases. Germline CDR1 is MNHNS and CDR2 is SASEGT. This CDR3 contains 14 residues. The V and J ends lost 6 bases and 4 bases, in that order; junction bases with no gene match: 8. The CDR3 coding sequence is TGTGCCAGCAGAGCTTGGACAGGGATGTACGAGCAGTACTTC. Translation: CASRAWTGMYEQYF.

About this clone: This sample also contains other DNA sequences that code for the same CDR3. The chain has TRBV7-9 and TRBJ2-7; 9 bases fit TRBD1. With V trimmed by 1 base and J by 7 bases, 5 bases remained unmatched. This CDR3 has 14 amino acids. Germline CDR1 is SEHNR and CDR2 is FQNEAQ (reference sequence). In DNA, the CDR3 is TGTGCCAGCAGCTTAGTACAGGGGGCTGGGGAGCAGTACTTC. It codes for CASSLVQGAGEQYF.

The chain combines TRBV27 with TRBJ2-6, with 11 bases aligning to TRBD1. The CDR3 extends over 17 amino acids. Germline V lookup: CDR1 MNHEY, CDR2 SMNVEV (reference sequence). The junction had 4 bases not matched to a gene; V was cut back by 5 bases and J by 1 base. The CDR3, as DNA: TGTGCCAGCAGTACCGGGACAGGGGGGTCTGGGGCCAACGTCCTGACTTTC. As protein: CASSTGTGGSGANVLTF. The complete variable domain, with remaining parts taken from reference TRBV27 and TRBJ2-6, reads EAQVTQNPRYLITVTGKKLTVTCSQNMNHEYMSWYRQDPGLGLRQIYYSMNVEVTDKGDVPEGYKVSRKEKRNFPLILESPSPNQTSLYFCASSTGTGGSGANVLTFGAGSRLTVL.

This chain joins TRBV4-3 and TRBJ1-5; TRBD1 might be the D (6 bases). The V gene's germline CDR1 is LGHNA and CDR2 YSLEER. The ends were cut back, 0 bases at V and 6 bases at J, with 21 bases in the middle. This CDR3 spans 18 amino acids. This CDR3 reads CASSQDPQDRGLSQPQHF. In DNA, the CDR3 is TGCGCCAGCAGCCAAGATCCGCAGGACAGAGGACTATCTCAGCCCCAGCATTTT.

On this clone: The same CDR3 can be traced to other DNA sequences in this sample. This CDR3 is CASSPGQGPYEQYF. The DNA for the CDR3 is TGTGCCAGCAGCCCGGGACAGGGGCCCTACGAGCAGTACTTC. The V call is TRBV9, the J call TRBJ2-7; 10 bases align to TRBD1. CDR1 SGDLS and CDR2 YYNGEE come from the germline V gene. The CDR3 contains 14 residues. J was trimmed by 2 bases and V by 4 bases; bases with no gene match: 3.

The J gene is TRBJ2-7, the V gene TRBV7-9; D may be TRBD1 or TRBD2 (7 bases each). Germline CDR1 and CDR2: SEHNR and FQNEAQ (reference sequence). The CDR3 contains 17 residues. V dropped 7 bases and J dropped 4 bases, with 26 bases sitting between them. CDR3 sequence (DNA): TGTGCCAGCACCCTTAGGGGGGGGGACAGAGAGGGGTACGAGCAGTACTTC. This gives the protein CASTLRGGDREGYEQYF.

The rearrangement joins TRBV19 to TRBJ2-6; TRBD2 is a possible D gene (6 bases). The germline gives CDR1 LNHDA, CDR2 SQIVND (reference sequence). V was shortened by 3 bases and J by 7 bases, with 13 bases between the two germline ends. This CDR3 comprises 15 residues. The CDR3 loop is CASSMSGGAANVLTF. CDR3 coding DNA: TGTGCCAGTAGTATGAGCGGCGGGGCAGCCAACGTCCTGACTTTC. Together with reference TRBV19 and TRBJ2-6, the CDR3 gives the full variable domain: DGGITQSPKYLFRKEGQNVTLSCEQNLNHDAMYWYRQDPGQGLRLIYYSQIVNDFQKGDIAEGYSVSREKKESFPLTVTSAQKNPTAFYLCASSMSGGAANVLTFGAGSRLTVL.

This clone has more than one count but fewer than ten. V gene TRBV7-9 combines with J gene TRBJ1-1, with D unclear. From germline, CDR1 is SEHNR and CDR2 FQNEAQ (reference sequence). The CDR3 runs to 11 residues. Trimming cost V 8 bases and J 1 base, with 5 bases left between them. CDR3 in amino acids: CASLGNTEAFF. The CDR3 nucleotides read TGTGCCAGCTTAGGGAACACTGAAGCTTTCTTT.

The chain has TRBV4-1 and TRBJ2-1, with 7 positions matching TRBD2. V lost 3 bases, J lost 6 bases, and 8 bases stayed unmatched. CDR3 length: 15 residues. Germline-derived CDR1 and CDR2 are MGHRA and YSYEKL. CDR3 bases: TGCGCCAGCAGCCATATAGGCGGGAGCGGCAATGAGCAGTTCTTC. Its protein is CASSHIGGSGNEQFF.

The chain uses TRBV11-2 and TRBJ2-2, with D possibly TRBD1 on 5 matching bases. There are 16 residues in the CDR3. Per germline, CDR1 SGHAT and CDR2 FQNNGV. Trimming cost V 1 base and J 0 bases, with 9 bases left between them. As DNA, the CDR3 is TGTGCCAGCAGCTTAGGGGGCCCAGCGAACACCGGGGAGCTGTTTTTT. This translates into CASSLGGPANTGELFF.

This sequence joins TRBV25-1 and TRBJ2-3, with D possibly matching TRBD2 (6 bases). V lost 5 bases to trimming and J lost 2 bases, with 11 bases between them. The CDR3 runs 14 residues. Germline lookup yields CDR1 MGHDK and CDR2 SYGVNS. CDR3 protein: CASSPREPTDTQYF. The CDR3 DNA reads as TGTGCCAGCAGTCCCCGGGAGCCCACAGATACGCAGTATTTT.

This chain joins TRBV4-1 and TRBJ1-5, with unresolved D. The ends were cut back, 4 bases at V and 6 bases at J, with 16 bases in the middle. This CDR3 region has 15 residues. CDR1 and CDR2 (germline): MGHRA, YSYEKL. The CDR3 nucleotides read TGCGCCAGCAGCCCCCGGGAGGGTTGGAGTCAGCCCCAGCATTTT. Its translation: CASSPREGWSQPQHF.

This chain uses TRBV27 with TRBJ2-1, with TRBD1 as a possible D gene (7 bases). CDR1 and CDR2 from the germline V gene are MNHEY and SMNVEV (reference sequence). CDR3 length: 17 amino acids. V dropped 1 base and J dropped 5 bases, with 18 bases sitting between them. The DNA of the CDR3 is TGTGCCAGCAGTTTATTGACCGCCAGGGGGGCGGACAATGAGCAGTTCTTC. This sequence encodes CASSLLTARGADNEQFF.

This chain uses TRBV27 with TRBJ2-1; D is perhaps TRBD2 (6 bases). Germline CDR1 reads MNHEY; CDR2 reads SMNVEV (reference sequence). V shed 3 bases and J shed 5 bases, with 14 bases lying between them. CDR3 length: 15 amino acids. The CDR3 is CASSFVRTNHNEQFF. DNA of the CDR3: TGTGCCAGCAGTTTCGTGCGGACTAACCACAATGAGCAGTTCTTC.